This record covers a single T cell receptor beta chain. The data are from a study of blood T cell repertoires in COVID-19. Germline V gene lookup returns CDR1 SGHAT and CDR2 FQDESV (reference sequence). CDR3 length equals 15 residues. V gave up 2 bases and J gave up 4 bases, with 14 bases separating them. In the authors' methods: Scientists estimated how many nucleated cells there were by amplifying reference gene primers. Produced via immunoSEQ multiplex PCR; TCRdb's table is partial and in-frame only. V and J calls and clone size are given by that table; D and trimming were obtained from the DNA. The sample includes around 140,000 clones, about 87% of them seen just once.

This TCR came from a man in his fifties with active COVID-19. Sequencing input: peripheral blood. The genes are TRBV11-1 and TRBJ1-2, with D perhaps matching TRBD1 (5 bases). CDR3 loop: CASSLLDGGAYGYTF. The CDR3, as DNA: TGTGCCAGCAGCTTATTGGACGGGGGTGCCTATGGCTACACCTTC.